This entry lists 20 T cell receptor beta chains sequenced from one sample in a study of T cell responses to AZD1222 COVID-19 vaccine. The data were produced by immunoSEQ multiplex PCR, yet TCRdb's version contains in-frame clones alone and is incomplete. This sample has about 150,000 clones, with 91% found just once. The sequencing here drew on peripheral blood, taken on day 0 of AZD1222 vaccination. The receptors come from an adult in good health.

The CDR3 region is CASSQGGGPGYGYTF. In nucleotides, the CDR3 is TGTGCCAGTAGTCAAGGGGGGGGTCCTGGCTATGGCTACACCTTC. This chain links TRBV19 with TRBJ1-2; a possible D gene is TRBD1 (6 bases). This CDR3 has 15 residues. The V gene's germline CDR1 is LNHDA and CDR2 SQIVND (reference sequence). V was shortened by 5 bases and J by 4 bases, with 17 bases between the two germline ends.

The chain couples TRBV7-2 to TRBJ1-2; 7 bases are a match to TRBD1. The germline V gene has CDR1 SGHTA and CDR2 FQGNSA. V shed 4 bases and J 5 bases; nucleotides not matched to a gene: 7. The CDR3 sequence is 14 residues long. The CDR3 coding sequence is TGTGCCAGCAGCTCGGGACAGCCAATTTATGGCTACACCTTC. Protein product: CASSSGQPIYGYTF. Full variable domain (outside the CDR3, taken from reference TRBV7-2 and TRBJ1-2): GAGVSQSPSNKVTEKGKDVELRCDPISGHTALYWYRQSLGQGLEFLIYFQGNSAPDKSGLPSDRFSAERTGGSVSTLTIQRTQQEDSAVYLCASSSGQPIYGYTFGSGTRLTVV.

The gene calls are TRBV9 and TRBJ2-2, with D perhaps matching TRBD1 (6 bases). Trimming stripped 3 bases from V and 6 bases from J, with 18 bases between. The CDR3 spans 16 residues. CDR1 and CDR2 from the germline V gene are SGDLS and YYNGEE. The CDR3, as DNA: TGTGCCAGCAGCGCCCAACCGTTCGGACAGTCCGGGGAGCTGTTTTTT. Translation: CASSAQPFGQSGELFF.

The gene calls are TRBV11-3 and TRBJ2-7, with D perhaps matching TRBD1 or TRBD2 (5 bases each). CDR3 length equals 14 residues. The V and J ends lost 5 bases and 7 bases respectively, with 18 bases between them. CDR1 is SGHNT and CDR2 is YENEEA in the germline V gene. This chain's CDR3 is CASSPWDRKVEQYF. The CDR3 DNA reads as TGTGCCAGCAGCCCTTGGGACCGGAAAGTGGAGCAGTACTTC. Together with reference TRBV11-3 and TRBJ2-7, the CDR3 gives the full variable domain: EAGVVQSPRYKIIEKKQPVAFWCNPISGHNTLYWYLQNLGQGPELLIRYENEEAVDDSQLPKDRFSAERLKGVDSTLKIQPAELGDSAVYLCASSPWDRKVEQYFGPGTRLTVT.

The chain joins TRBV19 to TRBJ2-7; 10 nucleotides match TRBD2. Germline V CDR1 and CDR2: LNHDA, SQIVND (reference sequence). There are 16 residues in the CDR3. J lost 6 bases, V lost 3 bases, and 11 bases had no gene match. The CDR3 spells CASSMLAGATKSEQYF. DNA of the CDR3: TGTGCCAGTAGTATGCTAGCGGGGGCCACGAAGTCCGAGCAGTACTTC.

The chain has TRBV6-5 and TRBJ1-1, with D uncertain. This CDR3 has 13 amino acids. Trimming cost V 7 bases and J 0 bases, with 9 bases left between them. The germline CDR1 and CDR2 sequences are MNHEY and SVGAGI. The CDR3 coding sequence is TGTGCCAGCATGCGGGTATTGAACACTGAAGCTTTCTTT. This sequence encodes CASMRVLNTEAFF.

The chain joins TRBV7-6 to TRBJ1-6; 7 bases map to TRBD1. Germline V lookup: CDR1 SGHVS, CDR2 FNYEAQ. The CDR3 spans 14 residues. V was clipped by 5 bases and J by 6 bases; unmatched bases: 4. CDR3 loop: CASSQRQGNSPLHF. DNA for the CDR3: TGTGCCAGCAGCCAACGACAGGGTAATTCACCCCTCCACTTT.

The genes are TRBV5-1 and TRBJ2-1; weak D call: TRBD1 (6 bases). The germline CDR1 and CDR2 sequences are SGHRS and YFSETQ. CDR3 length: 14 residues. Trimming cost V 2 bases and J 5 bases, with 11 bases left between them. In DNA, the CDR3 is TGCGCCAGCAGCTTTGCAGGGGCAGACAATGAGCAGTTCTTC. As protein: CASSFAGADNEQFF. Variable domain in full (rest from reference TRBV5-1 and TRBJ2-1): KAGVTQTPRYLIKTRGQQVTLSCSPISGHRSVSWYQQTPGQGLQFLFEYFSETQRNKGNFPGRFSGRQFSNSRSEMNVSTLELGDSALYLCASSFAGADNEQFFGPGTRLTVL.

The chain has TRBV11-2 and TRBJ1-1, with a possible D match to TRBD1 (5 bases). Germline CDR1 and CDR2: SGHAT and FQNNGV. The CDR3 contains 14 residues. V was clipped by 4 bases and J by 4 bases, with 13 bases between them. CDR3 residues: CASSYQGRGTEAFF. The CDR3 bases are TGTGCCAGCAGCTACCAGGGTCGGGGCACTGAAGCTTTCTTT.

V is TRBV5-1 and J is TRBJ2-7, with D perhaps matching TRBD2 (7 bases). Germline V CDR1 and CDR2: SGHRS, YFSETQ. The CDR3 is made up of 15 amino acids. The V end lost 0 bases, the J end lost 6 bases, and 16 bases lay between the germline ends. The CDR3 DNA sequence: TGCGCCAGCAGCTTGGAGCCCGGGGGGCGGTTCGAGCAGTACTTC. The encoded protein is CASSLEPGGRFEQYF.

J is TRBJ1-6 and V is TRBV6-5, with 7 bases aligning to TRBD1. The junction had 11 bases not matched to a gene; V was cut back by 6 bases and J by 9 bases. This CDR3 spans 15 amino acids. CDR1 and CDR2 (germline): MNHEY, SVGAGI. The chain's CDR3 is CASSNSRQGASPLHF. CDR3 coding DNA: TGTGCCAGCAGCAACTCTAGACAGGGCGCTTCACCCCTCCACTTT.

This chain links TRBV5-1 with TRBJ1-2, with D possibly TRBD1 on 5 matching bases. Trimming took off 1 base at V and 0 bases at J, with 13 bases between the two ends. CDR3 length: 16 amino acids. Germline V gives CDR1 SGHRS, CDR2 YFSETQ. The CDR3 is CASSLFSGASNYGYTF. As DNA, the CDR3 is TGCGCCAGCAGCTTGTTTTCTGGGGCCTCTAACTATGGCTACACCTTC.

The chain employs TRBV7-2 and TRBJ1-5; D possibly corresponds to TRBD1 (5 bases). Trimming shortened V by 2 bases and J by 6 bases, and 20 bases separated the two germline ends. CDR3 length: 17 residues. Per the germline V gene, CDR1 is SGHTA and CDR2 is FQGNSA. CDR3 loop: CASSLLPVGQGGQPQHF. For the CDR3, the DNA is TGTGCCAGCAGCTTACTCCCGGTCGGGCAGGGTGGTCAGCCCCAGCATTTT. Full variable domain (remainder filled in from reference TRBV7-2 and TRBJ1-5): GAGVSQSPSNKVTEKGKDVELRCDPISGHTALYWYRQSLGQGLEFLIYFQGNSAPDKSGLPSDRFSAERTGGSVSTLTIQRTQQEDSAVYLCASSLLPVGQGGQPQHFGDGTRLSIL.

The V gene is TRBV4-2, the J gene TRBJ2-2; the D call may be TRBD1 or TRBD2 (7 bases each). CDR3 size: 17 residues. V shed 0 bases and J shed 4 bases, with 15 bases lying between them. Germline values: CDR1 LGHNA, CDR2 YNFKEQ. The CDR3 sequence is CASSQDGRGRTTGELFF. Written as DNA, the CDR3 is TGTGCCAGCAGCCAAGATGGGAGGGGGCGGACCACCGGGGAGCTGTTTTTT.

The V gene is TRBV2, the J gene TRBJ1-1, with TRBD1 matching 7 bases. Germline CDR1 reads SNHLY; CDR2 reads FYNNEI. The CDR3 is 17 amino acids. Trimming removed 2 bases from V and 3 bases from J; junction bases left unmatched: 12. The CDR3 nucleotides read TGTGCCAGCAGTGAATCGACAGGGCGCTCCCGATACACTGAAGCTTTCTTT. This translates into CASSESTGRSRYTEAFF.

This chain uses TRBV5-1 with TRBJ1-1; TRBD1 matches 7 bases. The trim removed 4 bases at V and 5 bases at J, leaving 8 bases unmatched. Germline V CDR1 and CDR2: SGHRS, YFSETQ. This CDR3 spans 14 amino acids. The CDR3: CASSLTGDRTEAFF. The CDR3 DNA follows: TGCGCCAGCAGCCTCACAGGGGACCGGACTGAAGCTTTCTTT. Full variable domain (missing parts from reference TRBV5-1 and TRBJ1-1): KAGVTQTPRYLIKTRGQQVTLSCSPISGHRSVSWYQQTPGQGLQFLFEYFSETQRNKGNFPGRFSGRQFSNSRSEMNVSTLELGDSALYLCASSLTGDRTEAFFGQGTRLTVV.

The chain is built from TRBV6-6 and TRBJ2-1; 10 bases line up with TRBD1. CDR3 size: 14 residues. Germline V CDR1 and CDR2: MNHNY, SVGAGI (reference sequence). The V segment lost 5 bases and the J segment 15 bases; nucleotides outside the gene matches: 13. In DNA, the CDR3 is TGTGCCAGCAGTGCCGGGACAGGGGCCTACATTCCGTTCTTC. This gives the protein CASSAGTGAYIPFF.

V gene TRBV28 combines with J gene TRBJ2-1; 13 bases map to TRBD2. V was pared by 6 bases and J by 10 bases, with 9 bases of the junction left unmatched. Germline V lookup: CDR1 MDHEN, CDR2 SYDVKM. The CDR3 consists of 15 residues. The DNA of the CDR3 is TGTGCCAGCAGCGCAGGACTAGCGGGAGCAAACGAGCAGTTCTTC. Amino acids: CASSAGLAGANEQFF.

The chain couples TRBV6-6 to TRBJ1-4, with D possibly being TRBD1 (5 bases). This CDR3 comprises 15 residues. Germline loops: CDR1 MNHNY, CDR2 SVGAGI (reference sequence). V was trimmed by 0 bases and J by 2 bases, leaving 7 bases between them. The CDR3 DNA reads TGTGCCAGCAGTTACTCAGGGGTTACTAATGAAAAACTGTTTTTT. Protein product: CASSYSGVTNEKLFF.

The chain carries TRBV19 and TRBJ1-2, with D hard to call. The V end lost 5 bases, the J end lost 1 base, and 11 bases lay between the germline ends. CDR1 is LNHDA, CDR2 SQIVND, per germline (reference sequence). This CDR3 has 14 residues. CDR3 sequence (DNA): TGTGCCAGTAGTTTACGCGGGGTTAACTATGGCTACACCTTC. Protein sequence: CASSLRGVNYGYTF.